Sequencing of this T cell receptor (beta chain) was carried out in a study of blood T cells in healthy people across ages. Trimming took 7 bases from V and 7 from J, leaving 16 bases between them. This CDR3 comprises 13 residues. A second PCR of about 7 to 12 cycles used a sample-barcoded 5' primer and a J-beta primer mix. Each cDNA molecule carried a tag from a template-switch adaptor that contained 12 random nucleotides. TCRdb reprocessed the 5' RACE reads with MiXCR, giving one entry per CDR3 protein. The sample has around 1,900,000 distinct CDR3 sequences, about two fifths seen once; the top ten hold 20% to 25%. Notes on this clonotype: Its cognate antigen is unknown.

Study results and limitations: Unsorted PBMC input precluded a conclusive naive versus antigen-experienced comparison. There were more naive CD4+ cells and higher diversity in long-lived donors than in aged donors. The study regarded diversity estimates from one million T cells as underestimates.

Material for sequencing was blood. J is TRBJ1-2 and V is TRBV12-3 or TRBV12-4; D is undetermined. The clonotype comes from a human donor in good health. The CDR3 region is CASIETRAGGYTF. Written as DNA, the CDR3 is TGTGCCAGCATCGAAACCCGTGCGGGTGGCTACACCTTC.